Sequencing of this T cell receptor beta chain was carried out in a study of long-term antiretroviral therapy in people with HIV. About the research overall: Initial samples were collected about a decade before the 2015 immediate-ART recommendation. Overall study findings and caveats: Upon ART, diversity increased but remained lower than transplant donor controls. Control repertoires displayed wider CDR3 length ranges than the HIV repertoires.

Researchers report immunoSEQ v3.0 was run at survey level. Method: immunoSEQ multiplex PCR; TCRdb's copy keeps in-frame clones and lacks some. The sample has around 21,000 clones; about nine tenths are singletons. Concerning this clone itself: The target antigen is unknown.

Germline assignment: CDR1 LNHNV and CDR2 YYDKDF (reference sequence). The CDR3 contains 16 residues. V was pared by 0 bases and J by 2 bases, with 12 bases between. The sequence was collected from a woman between 25 and 40 years old with HIV. The chain combines TRBV15 with TRBJ2-3; D possibly corresponds to TRBD2 (7 bases). The input for sequencing was unsorted PBMCs, taken 4.4 years before starting antiretroviral therapy. CDR3 sequence reads: CATSRDTGGLTDTQYF. In DNA, the CDR3 is TGTGCCACCAGCAGAGATACGGGGGGCCTCACAGATACGCAGTATTTT. The full variable domain, completed using reference TRBV15 and TRBJ2-3, is DAMVIQNPRYQVTQFGKPVTLSCSQTLNHNVMYWYQQKSSQAPKLLFHYYDKDFNNEADTPDNFQSRRPNTSFCFLDIRSPGLGDTAMYLCATSRDTGGLTDTQYFGPGTRLTVL.